These 8 T cell receptor beta chains were all obtained from the same sample, sequenced in a study of blood T cell repertoires in COVID-19. Profiling relied on immunoSEQ multiplex PCR, and the TCRdb table lists in-frame clones only, not all of them. The sample includes roughly 280,000 clones, 86% seen only once; the top ten take less than 4.5%. The material sequenced was peripheral blood. Receptors originate from a man between 18 and 29 years old with active or convalescent COVID-19.

This rearrangement joins TRBV5-1 to TRBJ1-1; D possibly corresponds to TRBD1 (6 bases). This CDR3 is 14 amino acids long. The V end was cut by 4 bases, the J end by 4 bases, with 14 bases between. The germline gives CDR1 SGHRS, CDR2 YFSETQ. CDR3 loop: CASSPGEGGTEAFF. The CDR3 DNA reads TGCGCCAGCAGCCCCGGTGAAGGGGGCACTGAAGCTTTCTTT.

This chain links TRBV19 with TRBJ1-2; 7 nucleotides align to TRBD1. The CDR3 consists of 13 residues. V dropped 7 bases and J dropped 0; count of bases not matched to a gene: 2. Looked up from germline, CDR1 is LNHDA and CDR2 is SQIVND (reference sequence). The CDR3 region is CASKDRSNYGYTF. CDR3 in DNA: TGTGCCAGTAAGGACAGGTCTAACTATGGCTACACCTTC.

The V gene is TRBV6-6, the J gene TRBJ1-2, with 7 bases matching TRBD1. After removal of 6 bases from V and 8 bases from J, the junction contained 12 bases not matched to a gene. Per germline, CDR1 MNHNY and CDR2 SVGAGI (reference sequence). This CDR3 is 14 amino acids long. CDR3 DNA sequence: TGTGCCAGCAGACCCGGGACAGTTATCGGAGGCTACACCTTC. This gives the protein CASRPGTVIGGYTF.

This chain uses TRBV30 with TRBJ1-2, with 11 bases fitting TRBD1. The CDR3 runs to 15 residues. V shed 7 bases and J 4 bases; nucleotides not matched to a gene: 11. CDR1 is GTSNPN, CDR2 SVGIG, per germline (reference sequence). Written as DNA, the CDR3 is TGTGCCTCCGATCCGGGACAGGGGGTTATCTATGGCTACACCTTC. Its translation is CASDPGQGVIYGYTF.

The rearrangement joins TRBV2 to TRBJ1-6; D ambiguous. Germline assignment: CDR1 SNHLY and CDR2 FYNNEI. Trimming left V 8 bases short and J 6 bases short, with 11 bases between. CDR3 size: 13 residues. The CDR3 reads CASFGRLNSPLHF. For the CDR3, the DNA is TGTGCCAGCTTCGGCAGGCTTAATTCACCCCTCCACTTT.

This clone was recorded a few times. The chain couples TRBV24-1 to TRBJ2-5; tentatively, D is TRBD1 (6 bases). V was pared by 3 bases and J by 0 bases, with 13 bases between. The germline V gene encodes CDR1 KGHDR and CDR2 SFDVKD. The CDR3 loop spans 16 amino acids. As DNA, the CDR3 is TGTGCCACCAGTGATCCCGGTAGGGGGTACCAAGAGACCCAGTACTTC. This encodes CATSDPGRGYQETQYF.

This rearrangement joins TRBV2 to TRBJ2-7; 7 bases map to TRBD2. V gave up 4 bases and J gave up 4 bases; unmatched junction bases: 7. This CDR3 is built from 14 residues. Germline V CDR1 and CDR2: SNHLY, FYNNEI. The CDR3 spells CASSGGTGGYEQYF. The CDR3, as DNA: TGTGCCAGCAGTGGGGGCACGGGGGGTTACGAGCAGTACTTC.

This chain connects TRBV4-3 to TRBJ1-3; D is uncertain. Germline values: CDR1 LGHNA, CDR2 YSLEER. Trimming shortened V by 4 bases and J by 0 bases, and 10 bases separated the two germline ends. The CDR3 covers 15 residues. CDR3 DNA: TGCGCCAGCAGCCCCCGCGGTGGCTCTGGAAACACCATATATTTT. Amino acids: CASSPRGGSGNTIYF.